This note documents a single TCR beta chain sequence. Germline V gives CDR1 SGHVS, CDR2 FQNEAQ. After removal of 1 base from V and 0 bases from J, the junction contained 16 bases not matched to a gene. This CDR3 is built from 21 residues. A multiplex PCR was run with 60 Vbeta primers and 13 Jbeta primers. Measured with immunoSEQ multiplex PCR; TCRdb has only the in-frame clones, and not every one. The sample holds about 93,000 clones, roughly 79% seen once. These data belong to a study of cytomegalovirus exposure and HLA in healthy donors. Study at large: In an early release, HLA-typed donors contributed tens of millions of unique TCR sequences.

The sample taken for sequencing was PBMCs. This receptor was taken from a man aged 25 to 40 in good health and CMV-seronegative. The chain employs TRBV7-8 and TRBJ2-1; TRBD2 matches 9 bases. The CDR3 DNA sequence: TGTGCCAGCAGCTTAGAGGCTGTACGGCTAGCGGGGTTGAGCTCCTACAATGAGCAGTTCTTC. Translated: CASSLEAVRLAGLSSYNEQFF.